The present T cell receptor (beta chain) was sequenced within a study of CD8+CD57+ T cells in acquired aplastic anemia. Findings of the study overall: Overlap between patients and controls comprised roughly 28 CD8+ CDR3 sequences.

The V gene lost 10 bases and the J gene lost 7 bases, with 8 bases spanning the gap. The CDR3 loop spans 10 amino acids. Template material for TCR beta VDJ and CDR3 profiling consisted of genomic DNA. MiXCR, run by TCRdb on the reads, gives a single entry per CDR3 protein. The sample carries 200,000 or so distinct CDR3 sequences, more than 55% recorded once. Patients included in sequencing had previously demonstrated CD8+CD57+ cell expansion by flow cytometry. When blood sampling took place, the patients had received no therapy. This clonotype was observed at least ten times. Its antigen is as yet unknown.

The clonotype was recovered from a human donor with aplastic anemia. This chain joins TRBV12-3 or TRBV12-4 and TRBJ2-1, with a possible D match to TRBD1 (5 bases). The material sequenced was sorted CD4+, CD8+, or CD8+CD57+ T cells (not recorded which) from PBMCs. The DNA for the CDR3 is TGTGCCACCGCAGGGAATGAGCAGTTCTTC. Its translation: CATAGNEQFF.